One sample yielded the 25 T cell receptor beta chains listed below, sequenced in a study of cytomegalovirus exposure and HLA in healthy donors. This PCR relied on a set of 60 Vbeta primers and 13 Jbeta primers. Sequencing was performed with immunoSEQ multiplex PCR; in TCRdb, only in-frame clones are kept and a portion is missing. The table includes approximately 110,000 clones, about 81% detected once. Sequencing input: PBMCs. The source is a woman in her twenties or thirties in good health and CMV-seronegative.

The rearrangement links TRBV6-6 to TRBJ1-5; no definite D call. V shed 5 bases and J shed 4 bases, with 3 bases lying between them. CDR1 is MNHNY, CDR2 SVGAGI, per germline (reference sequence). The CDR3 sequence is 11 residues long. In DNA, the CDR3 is TGTGCCAGCAGTCAAAATCAGCCCCAGCATTTT. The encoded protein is CASSQNQPQHF.

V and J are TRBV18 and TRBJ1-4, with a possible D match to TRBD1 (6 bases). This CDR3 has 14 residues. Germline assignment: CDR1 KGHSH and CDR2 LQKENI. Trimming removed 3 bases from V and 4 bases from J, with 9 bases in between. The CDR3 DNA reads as TGTGCCAGCTCACCTACAGGGTATAATGAAAAACTGTTTTTT. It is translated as CASSPTGYNEKLFF.

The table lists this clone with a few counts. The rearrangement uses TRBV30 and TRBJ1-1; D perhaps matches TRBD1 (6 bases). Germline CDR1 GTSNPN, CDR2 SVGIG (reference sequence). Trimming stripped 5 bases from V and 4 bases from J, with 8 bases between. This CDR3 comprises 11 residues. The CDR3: CAWQTGTEAFF. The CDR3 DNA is TGTGCCTGGCAGACAGGCACTGAAGCTTTCTTT.

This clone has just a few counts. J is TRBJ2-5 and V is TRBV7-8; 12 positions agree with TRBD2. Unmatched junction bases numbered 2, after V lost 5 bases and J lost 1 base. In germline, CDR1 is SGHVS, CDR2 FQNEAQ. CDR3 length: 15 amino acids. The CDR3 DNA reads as TGTGCCAGCAGCCGACTAGCGGGAGCCCAAGAGACCCAGTACTTC. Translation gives CASSRLAGAQETQYF.

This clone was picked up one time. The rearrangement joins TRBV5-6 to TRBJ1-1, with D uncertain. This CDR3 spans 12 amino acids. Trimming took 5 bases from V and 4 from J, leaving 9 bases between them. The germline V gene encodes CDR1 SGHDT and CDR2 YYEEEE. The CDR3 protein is CASRRGFTEAFF. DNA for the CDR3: TGTGCCAGCAGACGAGGCTTCACTGAAGCTTTCTTT. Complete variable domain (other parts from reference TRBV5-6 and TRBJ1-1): DAGVTQSPTHLIKTRGQQVTLRCSPKSGHDTVSWYQQALGQGPQFIFQYYEEEERQRGNFPDRFSGHQFPNYSSELNVNALLLGDSALYLCASRRGFTEAFFGQGTRLTVV.

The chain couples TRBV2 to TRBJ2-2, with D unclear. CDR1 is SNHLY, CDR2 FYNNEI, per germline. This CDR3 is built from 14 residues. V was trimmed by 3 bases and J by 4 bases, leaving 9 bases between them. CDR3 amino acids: CASSDGPLTGELFF. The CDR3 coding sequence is TGTGCCAGCAGTGATGGTCCACTCACCGGGGAGCTGTTTTTT.

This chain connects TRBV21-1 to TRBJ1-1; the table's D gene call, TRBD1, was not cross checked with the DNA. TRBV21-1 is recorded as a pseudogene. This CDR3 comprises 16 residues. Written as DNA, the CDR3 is TGTGCCAGCAGCAAGTTTGAGGGACAGAAAAACACTGAAGCTTTCTTT. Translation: CASSKFEGQKNTEAFF.

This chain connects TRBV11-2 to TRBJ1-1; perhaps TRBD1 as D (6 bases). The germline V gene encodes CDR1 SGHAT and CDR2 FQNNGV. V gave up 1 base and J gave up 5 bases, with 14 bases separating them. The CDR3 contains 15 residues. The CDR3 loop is CASSLARGGRTEAFF. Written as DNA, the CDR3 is TGTGCCAGCAGCTTAGCACGGGGGGGGCGGACTGAAGCTTTCTTT.

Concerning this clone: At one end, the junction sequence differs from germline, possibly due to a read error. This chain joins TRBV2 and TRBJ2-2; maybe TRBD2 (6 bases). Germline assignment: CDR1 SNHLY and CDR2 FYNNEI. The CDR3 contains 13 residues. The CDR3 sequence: CASRDQNTGGLFF. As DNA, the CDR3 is TGTGCCAGCAGGGACCAGAACACCGGGGGGCTGTTTTTT.

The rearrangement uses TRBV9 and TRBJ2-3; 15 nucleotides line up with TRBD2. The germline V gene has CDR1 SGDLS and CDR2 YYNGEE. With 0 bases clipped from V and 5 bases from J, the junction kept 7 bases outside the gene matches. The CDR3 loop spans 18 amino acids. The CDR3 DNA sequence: TGTGCCAGCAGCGTAGACGGACTAGCGGGGGGGCCGGTAGATACGCAGTATTTT. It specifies CASSVDGLAGGPVDTQYF. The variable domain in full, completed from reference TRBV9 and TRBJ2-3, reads DSGVTQTPKHLITATGQRVTLRCSPRSGDLSVYWYQQSLDQGLQFLIQYYNGEERAKGNILERFSAQQFPDLHSELNLSSLELGDSALYFCASSVDGLAGGPVDTQYFGPGTRLTVL.

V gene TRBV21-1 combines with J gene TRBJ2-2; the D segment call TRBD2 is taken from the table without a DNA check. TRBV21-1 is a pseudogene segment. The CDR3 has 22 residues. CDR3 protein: CASSKGSTSGIFGVGDTGELFF. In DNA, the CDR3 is TGTGCCAGCAGCAAAGGCTCCACTAGCGGGATATTTGGCGTGGGCGACACCGGGGAGCTGTTTTTT.

CDR3 coding DNA: TGTGCCAGCAGCTTGATGGGAGGGGTTACCTACGAGCAGTACTTC. It encodes CASSLMGGVTYEQYF. The chain has TRBV7-9 and TRBJ2-7; 7 nucleotides agree with TRBD2. Germline trimming cut 3 bases from V and 2 bases from J; bases unmatched to any gene: 7. CDR3 size: 15 residues. Germline V gene data show CDR1 as SEHNR and CDR2 as FQNEAQ (reference sequence).

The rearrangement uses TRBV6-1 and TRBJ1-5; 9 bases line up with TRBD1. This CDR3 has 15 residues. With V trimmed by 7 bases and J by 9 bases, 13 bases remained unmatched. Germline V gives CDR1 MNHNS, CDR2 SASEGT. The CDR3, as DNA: TGTGCCAGCACCTCCGGGACAGGGAGGTTGGGGCCCCAGCATTTT. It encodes CASTSGTGRLGPQHF.

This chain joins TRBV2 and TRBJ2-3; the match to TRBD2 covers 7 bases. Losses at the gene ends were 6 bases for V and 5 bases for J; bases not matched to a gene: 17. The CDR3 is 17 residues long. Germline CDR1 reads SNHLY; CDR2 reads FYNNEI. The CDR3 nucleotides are TGTGCCAGCAGCTACCTAGCGGATACGTCCCGGGGAGATACGCAGTATTTT. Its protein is CASSYLADTSRGDTQYF.

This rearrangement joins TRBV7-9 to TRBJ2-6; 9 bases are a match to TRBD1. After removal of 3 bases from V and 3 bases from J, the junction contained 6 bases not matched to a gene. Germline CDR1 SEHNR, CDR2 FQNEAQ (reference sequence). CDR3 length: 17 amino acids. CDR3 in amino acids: CASSFRQGEYGANVLTF. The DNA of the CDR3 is TGTGCCAGCAGCTTCCGACAGGGGGAATATGGGGCCAACGTCCTGACTTTC.

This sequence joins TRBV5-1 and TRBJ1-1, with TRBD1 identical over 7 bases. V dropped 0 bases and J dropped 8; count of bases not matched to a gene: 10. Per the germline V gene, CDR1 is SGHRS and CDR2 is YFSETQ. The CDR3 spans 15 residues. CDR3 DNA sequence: TGCGCCAGCAGCTTGGCTCCTAGGGACAGCGAAGAAGCTTTCTTT. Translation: CASSLAPRDSEEAFF.

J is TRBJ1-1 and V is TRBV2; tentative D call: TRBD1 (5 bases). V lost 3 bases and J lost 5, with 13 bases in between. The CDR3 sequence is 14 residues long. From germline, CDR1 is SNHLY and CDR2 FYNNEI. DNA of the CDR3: TGTGCCAGCAGTGAGGGGGGTCGGGAAACTGAAGCTTTCTTT. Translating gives CASSEGGRETEAFF.

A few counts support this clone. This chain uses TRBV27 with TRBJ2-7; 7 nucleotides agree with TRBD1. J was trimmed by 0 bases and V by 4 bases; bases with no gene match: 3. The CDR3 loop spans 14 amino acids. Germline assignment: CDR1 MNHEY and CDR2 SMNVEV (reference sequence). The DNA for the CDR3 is TGTGCCAGCAGTTCCAGGGGGAGCTCCTACGAGCAGTACTTC. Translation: CASSSRGSSYEQYF.

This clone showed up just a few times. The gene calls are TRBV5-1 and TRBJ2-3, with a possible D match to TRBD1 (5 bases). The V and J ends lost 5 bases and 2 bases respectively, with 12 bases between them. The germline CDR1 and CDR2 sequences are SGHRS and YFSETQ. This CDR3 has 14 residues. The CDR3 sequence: CASRPQGSTDTQYF. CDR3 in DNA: TGCGCCAGCAGACCCCAGGGATCCACAGATACGCAGTATTTT.

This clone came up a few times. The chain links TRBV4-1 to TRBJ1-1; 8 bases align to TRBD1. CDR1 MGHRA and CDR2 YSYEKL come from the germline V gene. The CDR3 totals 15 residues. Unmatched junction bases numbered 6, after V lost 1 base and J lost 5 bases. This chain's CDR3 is CASSQGFRGHTEAFF. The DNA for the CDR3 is TGCGCCAGCAGCCAAGGTTTCAGGGGGCATACTGAAGCTTTCTTT.

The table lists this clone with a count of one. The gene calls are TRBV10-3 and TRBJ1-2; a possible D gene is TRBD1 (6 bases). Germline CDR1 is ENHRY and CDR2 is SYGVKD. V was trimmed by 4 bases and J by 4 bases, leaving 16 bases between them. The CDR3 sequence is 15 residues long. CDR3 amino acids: CAISGADRDSYGYTF. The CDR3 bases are TGTGCCATCAGTGGAGCGGACAGAGATAGCTATGGCTACACCTTC.

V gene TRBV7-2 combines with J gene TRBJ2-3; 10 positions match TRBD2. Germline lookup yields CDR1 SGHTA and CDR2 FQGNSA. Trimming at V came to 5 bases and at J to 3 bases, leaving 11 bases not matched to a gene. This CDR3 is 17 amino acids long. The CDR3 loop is CASSPSPSGGGTDTQYF. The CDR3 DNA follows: TGTGCCAGCAGCCCTAGCCCTAGCGGGGGCGGGACAGATACGCAGTATTTT.

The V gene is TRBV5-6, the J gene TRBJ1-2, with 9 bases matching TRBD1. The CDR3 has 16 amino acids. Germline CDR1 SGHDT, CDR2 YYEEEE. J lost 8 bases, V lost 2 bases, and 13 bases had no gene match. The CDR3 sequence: CASSLHDWTGDNGYTF. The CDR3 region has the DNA TGTGCCAGCAGCTTACACGACTGGACAGGGGATAACGGCTACACCTTC. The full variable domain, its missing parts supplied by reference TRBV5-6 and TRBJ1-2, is DAGVTQSPTHLIKTRGQQVTLRCSPKSGHDTVSWYQQALGQGPQFIFQYYEEEERQRGNFPDRFSGHQFPNYSSELNVNALLLGDSALYLCASSLHDWTGDNGYTFGSGTRLTVV.

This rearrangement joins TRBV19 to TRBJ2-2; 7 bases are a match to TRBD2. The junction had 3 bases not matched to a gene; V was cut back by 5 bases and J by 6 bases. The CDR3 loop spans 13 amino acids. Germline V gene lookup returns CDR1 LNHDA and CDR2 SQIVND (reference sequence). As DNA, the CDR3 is TGTGCCAGTAGTTATGGGGGGGCCGGGGAGCTGTTTTTT. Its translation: CASSYGGAGELFF. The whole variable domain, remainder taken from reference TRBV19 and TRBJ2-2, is DGGITQSPKYLFRKEGQNVTLSCEQNLNHDAMYWYRQDPGQGLRLIYYSQIVNDFQKGDIAEGYSVSREKKESFPLTVTSAQKNPTAFYLCASSYGGAGELFFGEGSRLTVL.

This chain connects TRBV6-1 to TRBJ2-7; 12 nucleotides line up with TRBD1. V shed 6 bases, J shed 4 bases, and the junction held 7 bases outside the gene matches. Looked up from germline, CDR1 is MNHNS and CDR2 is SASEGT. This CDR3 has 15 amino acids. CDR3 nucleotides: TGTGCCAGCAGAAAGCTGGGACAGGGGGCGTACGAGCAGTACTTC. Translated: CASRKLGQGAYEQYF.